This TCR beta chain comes out of a study of PD-L1 blockade in urothelial cancer. Study information: T cells numbered a median of about 150,000 in the blood samples. Study results and limitations: The study found that durable-benefit patients expanded tumor-associated blood clones more at 3 weeks.

Some clones are missing from TCRdb's copy, which holds only in-frame ones; the method was immunoSEQ multiplex PCR. The table lists 70,000 to 75,000 clones, roughly nine tenths of them singletons, with less than 3.5% in the top ten. J gave up 3 bases and V 7 bases, and 8 bases lay outside the gene matches. The CDR3 totals 15 residues. Germline V CDR1 and CDR2: MGHDK, SYGVNS. To note about this clone: Its antigen is unknown.

This rearrangement joins TRBV25-1 to TRBJ2-2, with TRBD2 matching 7 bases. This TCR came from a man between 60 and 70 years old with urothelial cancer. The sequencing used PBMCs, collected around atezolizumab (anti-PD-L1) treatment. CDR3 nucleotide sequence: TGTGCCAGCATAGTCCCAGCGGGGTACACCGGGGAGCTGTTTTTT. It codes for CASIVPAGYTGELFF. The whole variable domain, filled in from reference TRBV25-1 and TRBJ2-2, reads EADIYQTPRYLVIGTGKKITLECSQTMGHDKMYWYQQDPGMELHLIHYSYGVNSTEKGDLSSESTVSRIRTEHFPLTLESARPSHTSQYLCASIVPAGYTGELFFGEGSRLTVL.